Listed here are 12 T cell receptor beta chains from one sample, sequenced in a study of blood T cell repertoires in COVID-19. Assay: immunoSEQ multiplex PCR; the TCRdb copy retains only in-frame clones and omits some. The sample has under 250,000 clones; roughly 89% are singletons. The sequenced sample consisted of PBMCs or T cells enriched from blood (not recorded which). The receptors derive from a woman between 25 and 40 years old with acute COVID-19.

CDR3 amino acids: CSASERQVPFF. CDR3 in DNA: TGCAGTGCTAGTGAAAGACAGGTACCTTTCTTT. The chain combines TRBV20-1 with TRBJ1-1; D may be TRBD1 (6 bases). Germline assignment: CDR1 DFQATT and CDR2 SNEGSKA (reference sequence). Trimming pared 3 bases from V and 12 bases from J, leaving 14 bases between. The CDR3 has 11 residues.

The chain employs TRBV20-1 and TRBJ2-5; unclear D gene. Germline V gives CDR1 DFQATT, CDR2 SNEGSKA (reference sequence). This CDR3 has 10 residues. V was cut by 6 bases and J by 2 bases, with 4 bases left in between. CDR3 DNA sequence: TGCAGTGCACTTCAAGAGACCCAGTACTTC. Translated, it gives CSALQETQYF.

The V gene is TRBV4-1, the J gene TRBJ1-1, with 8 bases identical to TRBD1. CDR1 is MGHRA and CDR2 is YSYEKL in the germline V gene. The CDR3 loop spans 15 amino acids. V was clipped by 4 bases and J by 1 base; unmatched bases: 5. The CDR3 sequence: CASSPGQGPNTEAFF. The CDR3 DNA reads TGCGCCAGCAGCCCAGGACAGGGCCCGAACACTGAAGCTTTCTTT.

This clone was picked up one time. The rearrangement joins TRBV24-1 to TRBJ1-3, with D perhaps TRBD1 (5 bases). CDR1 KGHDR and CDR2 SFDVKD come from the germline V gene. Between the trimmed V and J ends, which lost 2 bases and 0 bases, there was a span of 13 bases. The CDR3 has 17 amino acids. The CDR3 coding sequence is TGTGCCACCAGTGATTCGGGACTCTTGAGCTCTGGAAACACCATATATTTT. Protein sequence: CATSDSGLLSSGNTIYF.

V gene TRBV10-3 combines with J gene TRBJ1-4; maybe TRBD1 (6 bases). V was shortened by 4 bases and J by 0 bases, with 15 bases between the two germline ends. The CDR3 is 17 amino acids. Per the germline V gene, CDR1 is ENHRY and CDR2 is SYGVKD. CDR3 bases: TGTGCCATCAGTGGATCAGGACAGAATGCAACTAATGAAAAACTGTTTTTT. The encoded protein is CAISGSGQNATNEKLFF.

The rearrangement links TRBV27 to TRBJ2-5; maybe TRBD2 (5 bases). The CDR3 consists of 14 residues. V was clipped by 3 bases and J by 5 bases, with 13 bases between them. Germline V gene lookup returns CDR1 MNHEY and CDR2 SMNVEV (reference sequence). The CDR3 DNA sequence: TGTGCCAGCAGTTTTAGTGAGGGTGGGGAGACCCAGTACTTC. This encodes CASSFSEGGETQYF.

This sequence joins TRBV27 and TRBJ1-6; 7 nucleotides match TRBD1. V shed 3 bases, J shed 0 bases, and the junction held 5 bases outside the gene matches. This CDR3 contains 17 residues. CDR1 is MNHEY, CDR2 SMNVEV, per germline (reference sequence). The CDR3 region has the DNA TGTGCCAGCAGTTTTCGGACAGGCAGCTCCTATAATTCACCCCTCCACTTT. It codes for CASSFRTGSSYNSPLHF.

Here the CDR3 reads CATQPPGSQPQHF. CDR3 DNA: TGTGCCACCCAGCCCCCAGGGTCCCAGCCCCAGCATTTT. The chain couples TRBV6-5 to TRBJ1-5; weak D call: TRBD1 (5 bases). With 10 bases removed from V and 7 bases from J, the gap between germline ends came to 17 bases. There are 13 residues in the CDR3. Per the germline V gene, CDR1 is MNHEY and CDR2 is SVGAGI.

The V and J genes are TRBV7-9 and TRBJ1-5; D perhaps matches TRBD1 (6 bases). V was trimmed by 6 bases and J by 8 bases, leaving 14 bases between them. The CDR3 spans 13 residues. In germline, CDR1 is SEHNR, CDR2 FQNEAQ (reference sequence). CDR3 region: CASRQDSSKPQHF. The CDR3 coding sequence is TGTGCCAGCAGACAGGACAGTTCGAAGCCCCAGCATTTT.

In DNA form, the CDR3 reads TGTGCCAGCTCACCACAGGAGCAAATCTACAAAAATACTAACTATGGCTACACCTTC. As protein: CASSPQEQIYKNTNYGYTF. The chain carries TRBV18 and TRBJ1-2; D call uncertain. Trimming left V 1 base short and J 0 bases short, with 21 bases between. This CDR3 spans 19 amino acids. Germline loops: CDR1 KGHSH, CDR2 LQKENI.

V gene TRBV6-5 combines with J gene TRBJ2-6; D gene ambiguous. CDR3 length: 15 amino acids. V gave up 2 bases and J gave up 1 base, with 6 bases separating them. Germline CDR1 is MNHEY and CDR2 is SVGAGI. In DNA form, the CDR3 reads TGTGCCAGCAGTTACCAGAGGTCTGGGGCCAACGTCCTGACTTTC. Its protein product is CASSYQRSGANVLTF.

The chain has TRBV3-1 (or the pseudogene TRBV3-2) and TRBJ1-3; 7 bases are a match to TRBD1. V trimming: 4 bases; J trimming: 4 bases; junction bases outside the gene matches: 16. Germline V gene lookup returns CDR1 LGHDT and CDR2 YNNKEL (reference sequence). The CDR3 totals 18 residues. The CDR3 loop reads CASSPEGGRQGVGNTIYF. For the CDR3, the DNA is TGTGCCAGCAGCCCAGAAGGTGGGAGACAGGGTGTGGGAAACACCATATATTTT.